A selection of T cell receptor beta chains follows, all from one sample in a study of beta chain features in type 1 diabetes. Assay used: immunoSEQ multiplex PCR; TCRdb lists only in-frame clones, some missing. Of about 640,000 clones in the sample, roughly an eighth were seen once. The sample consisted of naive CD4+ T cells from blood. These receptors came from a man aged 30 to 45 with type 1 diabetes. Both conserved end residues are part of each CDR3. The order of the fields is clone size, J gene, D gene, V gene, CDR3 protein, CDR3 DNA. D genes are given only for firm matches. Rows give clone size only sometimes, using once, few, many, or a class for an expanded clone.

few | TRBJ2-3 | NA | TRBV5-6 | CASSLRTGTDTQYF | TGTGCCAGCAGCTTAAGGACAGGCACAGATACGCAGTATTTT
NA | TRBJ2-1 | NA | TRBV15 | CATSLSGERSNEQFF | TGTGCCACCAGCCTGAGCGGCGAGCGATCCAATGAGCAGTTCTTC
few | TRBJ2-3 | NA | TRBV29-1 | CSAWQRGTDTQYF | TGCAGCGCTTGGCAGCGGGGCACAGATACGCAGTATTTT
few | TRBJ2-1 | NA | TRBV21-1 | CASSKTGTSGPSYNEQFF | TGTGCCAGCAGCAAGACCGGGACTAGCGGGCCCTCCTACAATGAGCAGTTCTTC
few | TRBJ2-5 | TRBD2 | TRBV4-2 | CASSQDRLRTSLQTQYF | TGTGCCAGCAGCCAAGATAGACTCAGGACTAGCCTGCAGACCCAGTACTTC
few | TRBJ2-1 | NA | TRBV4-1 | CASTRGPAYNEQFF | TGCGCCAGCACTAGGGGCCCCGCCTACAATGAGCAGTTCTTC
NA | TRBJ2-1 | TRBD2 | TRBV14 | CASSQLAGVPSYNEQFF | TGTGCCAGCAGCCAACTAGCGGGGGTTCCCTCCTACAATGAGCAGTTCTTC
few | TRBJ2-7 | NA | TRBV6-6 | CASSPTGTGTYEQYF | TGTGCCAGCAGTCCCACAGGGACGGGAACCTACGAGCAGTACTTC
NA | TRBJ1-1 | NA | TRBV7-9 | CASSQEGGGTEAFF | TGTGCCAGCAGCCAGGAGGGGGGAGGTACTGAAGCTTTCTTT
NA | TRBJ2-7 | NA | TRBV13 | CASSRRHTTSYKQYF | TGTGCCAGCAGCCGAAGACACACCACCTCCTACAAGCAGTACTTC
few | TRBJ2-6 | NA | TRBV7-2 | CASSLGGNSGANVLTF | TGTGCCAGCAGCTTAGGAGGGAACTCTGGGGCCAACGTCCTGACTTTC
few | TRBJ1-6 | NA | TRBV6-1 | CASRGGNSYNSPLHF | TGTGCCAGCAGGGGGGGGAATTCCTATAATTCACCCCTCCACTTT
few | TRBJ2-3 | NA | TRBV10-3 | CAISESQGTDTQYF | TGTGCCATCAGTGAGTCGCAGGGTACAGATACGCAGTATTTT
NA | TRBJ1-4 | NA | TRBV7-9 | CASSLGTSATNEKLFF | TGTGCCAGCAGCTTAGGGACATCCGCAACTAATGAAAAACTGTTTTTT
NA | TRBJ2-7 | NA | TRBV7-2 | CASSQDRSYEQYF | TGTGCCAGCAGTCAGGACAGATCCTACGAGCAGTACTTC
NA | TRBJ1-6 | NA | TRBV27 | CASSYSGLRSPLHF | TGTGCCAGCAGTTATTCAGGGCTCCGGTCACCCCTCCACTTT
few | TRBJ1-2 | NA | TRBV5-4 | CASSRPPGEVYTF | TGTGCCAGCAGCCGGCCGCCCGGGGAAGTCTACACCTTC
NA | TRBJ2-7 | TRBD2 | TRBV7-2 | CASSFTSGGTYEQYF | TGTGCCAGCAGCTTCACTAGCGGGGGGACCTACGAGCAGTACTTC
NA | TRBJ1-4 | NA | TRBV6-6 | CASSYQMGDEKLFF | TGTGCCAGCAGTTACCAGATGGGGGATGAAAAACTGTTTTTT
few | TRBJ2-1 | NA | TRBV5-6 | CASSLVNRALYNEQFF | TGTGCCAGCAGCTTGGTTAACAGGGCCTTATACAATGAGCAGTTCTTC
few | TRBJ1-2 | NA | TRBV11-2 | CASSLVATDYGYTF | TGTGCCAGCAGCTTAGTTGCAACCGACTATGGCTACACCTTC
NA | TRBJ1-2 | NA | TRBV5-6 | CASSLEAGYTF | TGTGCCAGCAGCTTGGAGGCTGGCTACACCTTC
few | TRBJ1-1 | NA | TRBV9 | CASSVEWAGTEAFF | TGTGCCAGCAGCGTAGAATGGGCGGGCACTGAAGCTTTCTTT
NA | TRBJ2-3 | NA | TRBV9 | CASSRGAWGDTQYF | TGTGCCAGCAGCCGGGGGGCGTGGGGAGATACGCAGTATTTT
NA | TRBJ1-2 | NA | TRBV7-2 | CASSLMTGLANYGYTF | TGTGCCAGCAGCTTAATGACTGGTTTAGCTAACTATGGCTACACCTTC
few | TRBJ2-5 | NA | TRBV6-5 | CASSYTTLVETQYF | TGTGCCAGCAGCTATACGACATTGGTGGAGACCCAGTACTTC
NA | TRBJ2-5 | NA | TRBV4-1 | CASSQDLPPSEGPPQETQYF | TGCGCCAGCAGCCAAGATCTTCCTCCCAGTGAAGGCCCACCCCAAGAGACCCAGTACTTC